This TCR beta chain comes out of a study of human T cells and chemical hapten exposure. After removal of 4 bases from V and 1 base from J, the junction contained 9 bases not matched to a gene. The germline V gene encodes CDR1 SGHRS and CDR2 YFSETQ. This CDR3 has 16 amino acids. MiXCR, applied by TCRdb to the RACE reads, yields one record per CDR3 protein. The profile covers more than 70,000 distinct CDR3 sequences, with roughly a tenth appearing a single time and roughly 1% taken by the ten largest. This clonotype was observed a handful of times. Stated time point: patch test 3, about 24 weeks after DPC sensitization. The treatment was: therapeutic diphenylcyclopropenone sensitization with weekly scalp DPC.

The source is a woman between 25 and 40 years old with alopecia areata. Some clones in this sample may be carry-over from other donors' samples. The input for sequencing was whole blood, taken in connection with sensitization to the hapten diphenylcyclopropenone (DPC). The chain joins TRBV5-1 to TRBJ2-3; 7 nucleotides agree with TRBD2. Here the CDR3 DNA reads TGCGCCAGCAGCAACTCTCTAGCGGCTGGCACAGATACGCAGTATTTT. Translation: CASSNSLAAGTDTQYF.